A single sample gave rise to the 16 T cell receptor beta chains below, sequenced in a study of human T cells and chemical hapten exposure. Each CDR3 protein is one row after TCRdb ran MiXCR on the RACE reads. This table has under 200,000 distinct CDR3 sequences, about 15% appearing once. The sample's time point: patch test 1, 2 weeks after DPC sensitization. The treatment denotes: therapeutic diphenylcyclopropenone sensitization with weekly scalp DPC. The sequences come from whole blood, collected in connection with sensitization to the hapten diphenylcyclopropenone (DPC). These receptors came from a woman younger than 45 with alopecia areata. Some clones in this sample may be carry-over from other donors' samples.

This clonotype was detected a few times. V is TRBV29-1 and J is TRBJ2-2; tentative D call: TRBD1 (7 bases). V was clipped by 7 bases and J by 1 base, with 13 bases between them. This CDR3 is built from 14 residues. The V gene's germline CDR1 is SQVTM and CDR2 ANQGSEA. The DNA of the CDR3 is TGCAGCGCAGGGGGGAGTAGGAACACCGGGGAGCTGTTTTTT. Its protein product is CSAGGSRNTGELFF.

The gene calls are TRBV7-2 and TRBJ2-1, with 8 bases lining up with TRBD2. The V gene end was trimmed by 2 bases and the J gene end by 6 bases; junction bases not matched to a gene: 9. The V gene's germline CDR1 is SGHTA and CDR2 FQGNSA. The length of the CDR3 is 16 residues. The CDR3 reads CASSLLAGGLSNEQFF. DNA of the CDR3: TGTGCCAGCAGCTTACTTGCGGGGGGACTGTCCAATGAGCAGTTCTTC. The full variable domain, its missing parts supplied by reference TRBV7-2 and TRBJ2-1, is GAGVSQSPSNKVTEKGKDVELRCDPISGHTALYWYRQSLGQGLEFLIYFQGNSAPDKSGLPSDRFSAERTGGSVSTLTIQRTQQEDSAVYLCASSLLAGGLSNEQFFGPGTRLTVL.

As to this clonotype: The junction differs from germline at one of its ends, possibly a read error. The genes are TRBV4-3 and TRBJ1-1, with D hard to call. Germline V lookup: CDR1 LGHNA, CDR2 YSLEER. There are 15 residues in the CDR3. The CDR3 loop reads CASSQDEGGKTGAFF. The CDR3 DNA reads TGCGCCAGCAGCCAAGATGAGGGAGGGAAGACTGGAGCTTTCTTT.

This clonotype turned up a few times. The chain couples TRBV5-4 to TRBJ2-1; 10 positions match TRBD2. This CDR3 contains 14 residues. J was trimmed by 4 bases and V by 7 bases; bases with no gene match: 5. Germline V lookup: CDR1 SGHNT, CDR2 YYREEE (reference sequence). The CDR3 spells CASGLAGEYNEQFF. The CDR3 DNA reads as TGTGCCAGCGGCCTAGCGGGGGAGTACAATGAGCAGTTCTTC.

CDR3 DNA sequence: TGTGCCAGCAGTTTACCGGGGCCTGGGACAGATACGCAGTATTTT. This translates into CASSLPGPGTDTQYF. The gene calls are TRBV28 and TRBJ2-3; possibly TRBD1 or TRBD2 for D (5 bases each). The CDR3 is 15 amino acids. Per germline, CDR1 MDHEN and CDR2 SYDVKM. Between the trimmed V and J ends, which lost 2 bases and 3 bases, there was a span of 12 bases.

This clonotype was seen many times. The chain links TRBV7-2 to TRBJ2-7; either TRBD1 or TRBD2 may fit D (5 bases each). Germline loops: CDR1 SGHTA, CDR2 FQGNSA. Trimming removed 3 bases at V and 4 bases at J, with 10 bases between. The CDR3 length is 13 residues. CDR3 sequence: CASSFTGLYEQYF. The CDR3 bases are TGTGCCAGCAGCTTCACAGGACTGTACGAGCAGTACTTC. The full variable domain, its missing parts supplied by reference TRBV7-2 and TRBJ2-7, is GAGVSQSPSNKVTEKGKDVELRCDPISGHTALYWYRQSLGQGLEFLIYFQGNSAPDKSGLPSDRFSAERTGGSVSTLTIQRTQQEDSAVYLCASSFTGLYEQYFGPGTRLTVT.

The gene calls are TRBV29-1 and TRBJ2-7; 11 positions match TRBD1. With V trimmed by 7 bases and J by 2 bases, 10 bases remained unmatched. The CDR3 contains 15 residues. Germline V CDR1 and CDR2: SQVTM, ANQGSEA. The CDR3, as DNA: TGCAGCGCCGGAGGGGGGACAGGGGGAACCTACGAGCAGTACTTC. It specifies CSAGGGTGGTYEQYF.

This clonotype was observed a few times. The chain joins TRBV10-1 to TRBJ2-5; the match to TRBD1 covers 7 bases. Looked up from germline, CDR1 is WNHNN and CDR2 is SYGVQD (reference sequence). The CDR3 is made up of 16 amino acids. Trimming at V came to 0 bases and at J to 5 bases, leaving 9 bases not matched to a gene. CDR3 nucleotides: TGCGCCAGCAGTGAGTCCCGGACAGGTCGCGGTGAGACCCAGTACTTC. Protein: CASSESRTGRGETQYF.

This chain links TRBV28 with TRBJ1-6, with D possibly matching TRBD1 (5 bases). The CDR3 length is 15 residues. Trimming took 7 bases from V and 5 from J, leaving 15 bases between them. Germline V gene sequence: CDR1 MDHEN, CDR2 SYDVKM. CDR3 sequence: CASTSFQGNNSPLHF. As DNA, the CDR3 is TGTGCCAGCACTTCATTTCAGGGCAATAATTCACCCCTCCACTTT. Complete variable domain (other parts from reference TRBV28 and TRBJ1-6): DVKVTQSSRYLVKRTGEKVFLECVQDMDHENMFWYRQDPGLGLRLIYFSYDVKMKEKGDIPEGYSVSREKKERFSLILESASTNQTSMYLCASTSFQGNNSPLHFGNGTRLTVT.

The rearrangement links TRBV2 to TRBJ2-1; possible D gene TRBD1, 5 bases. Germline V lookup: CDR1 SNHLY, CDR2 FYNNEI. V dropped 6 bases and J dropped 3 bases, with 15 bases sitting between them. The CDR3 runs to 15 residues. CDR3 amino acids: CASSRYQGYYNEQFF. The DNA of the CDR3 is TGTGCCAGCAGCCGTTACCAGGGCTACTACAATGAGCAGTTCTTC. Full variable domain (missing parts from reference TRBV2 and TRBJ2-1): EPEVTQTPSHQVTQMGQEVILRCVPISNHLYFYWYRQILGQKVEFLVSFYNNEISEKSEIFDDQFSVERPDGSNFTLKIRSTKLEDSAMYFCASSRYQGYYNEQFFGPGTRLTVL.

The chain recombines TRBV4-2 with TRBJ2-1; D unclear. CDR1 is LGHNA, CDR2 YNFKEQ, per germline. The CDR3 has 13 residues. The ends were cut back, 1 base at V and 8 bases at J, with 9 bases in the middle. In DNA form, the CDR3 reads TGTGCCAGCAGCCAAGTAGAAGTCCATGAGCAGTTCTTC. Protein sequence: CASSQVEVHEQFF.

This clonotype has more than one count but fewer than ten. The chain joins TRBV9 to TRBJ1-6; the D is unclear. The CDR3 is made up of 15 amino acids. V gave up 5 bases and J gave up 7 bases, with 16 bases separating them. Germline V gene sequence: CDR1 SGDLS, CDR2 YYNGEE. The CDR3 reads CASSRVFSDNSPLHF. CDR3 bases: TGTGCCAGCAGTAGGGTTTTCAGCGACAATTCACCCCTCCACTTT.

This clonotype was seen many times. The V call is TRBV28, the J call TRBJ1-2, with unresolved D. CDR1 MDHEN and CDR2 SYDVKM come from the germline V gene. CDR3 length equals 14 residues. V was clipped by 7 bases and J by 4 bases, with 16 bases between them. The CDR3 sequence: CASTPAVVGYGYTF. The CDR3 nucleotides read TGTGCCAGCACTCCCGCCGTGGTGGGCTATGGCTACACCTTC.

This clonotype was detected only a few times. The rearrangement uses TRBV20-1 and TRBJ2-1; TRBD2 matches at 9 bases. CDR3 length: 16 residues. Germline V gene lookup returns CDR1 DFQATT and CDR2 SNEGSKA (reference sequence). V shed 0 bases, J shed 3 bases, and the junction held 6 bases outside the gene matches. CDR3 nucleotides: TGCAGTGCTAGAGAGTCCCGGACTAGCGTCTACAATGAGCAGTTCTTC. Amino acid sequence: CSARESRTSVYNEQFF.

This clonotype was counted ten times or more. The J gene is TRBJ2-5, the V gene TRBV7-7; D may be TRBD2 (5 bases). The V gene lost 1 base and the J gene lost 2 bases, with 11 bases spanning the gap. This CDR3 is 15 amino acids long. The germline gives CDR1 SSHAT, CDR2 FNYEAQ (reference sequence). The CDR3 DNA is TGTGCCAGCAGCTTAGGAGGGTTCGGGCAAGAGACCCAGTACTTC. Translating gives CASSLGGFGQETQYF.

The rearrangement joins TRBV7-6 to TRBJ1-5; no clear D. V shed 6 bases and J shed 0 bases, with 24 bases lying between them. Germline V lookup: CDR1 SGHVS, CDR2 FNYEAQ. CDR3 length: 19 amino acids. CDR3 protein: CASRGLWAASKNSNQPQHF. CDR3 sequence (DNA): TGTGCCAGCAGGGGCCTCTGGGCAGCAAGTAAAAATAGCAATCAGCCCCAGCATTTT.